These T cell receptor beta chains were read from a single sample in a study of regulatory T cells in long-lasting Graves disease. TCRdb reprocessed the multiplex PCR reads with MiXCR, giving one entry per CDR3 protein. Altogether some 370,000 distinct CDR3 sequences are present, around 21% being singletons, with the ten largest covering less than 25%. The sample consisted of peripheral blood mononuclear cells (PBMCs), taken when the disease was refractory, from a patient treated with antithyroid drugs. The receptors come from a female donor with Graves disease. CDR3s include the opening cysteine and the closing phenylalanine or tryptophan. The order of the fields is CDR3 DNA, CDR3 protein, D gene, CDR3 length, J gene, V gene, clone size. D genes are given only for firm matches. Clone size, where shown, is once, few, many, or a class for clones that have expanded.

CDR3nt: TGCAGTGCTAGAGATGCGGGGTCGGGCAATCAGCCCCAGCATTTT
CDR3aa: CSARDAGSGNQPQHF
d_gene: NA
len: 15
j_gene: TRBJ1-5
v_gene: TRBV20-1
abundance: few

CDR3nt: TGTGCCAGCAGTTTATTGCAGGGGGCGGCTTTCTTT
CDR3aa: CASSLLQGAAFF
d_gene: TRBD1
len: 12
j_gene: TRBJ1-1
v_gene: TRBV28
abundance: NA

CDR3nt: TGCGCCAGCAGCTCCGGACTAGCGGGCCGGTGGACCGGGGAGCTGTTTTTT
CDR3aa: CASSSGLAGRWTGELFF
d_gene: TRBD2
len: 17
j_gene: TRBJ2-2
v_gene: TRBV5-1
abundance: few

CDR3nt: TGTGCCAGCAGCCCACAGGGAAGCCCTTTCTACGAGCAGTACTTC
CDR3aa: CASSPQGSPFYEQYF
d_gene: NA
len: 15
j_gene: TRBJ2-7
v_gene: TRBV7-9
abundance: many

CDR3nt: TGTGCCAGTAGTAAATACCCTAAAGGAGTTGAAAACATTCAGTACTTC
CDR3aa: CASSKYPKGVENIQYF
d_gene: NA
len: 16
j_gene: TRBJ2-4
v_gene: TRBV19
abundance: NA

CDR3nt: TGCAGTGCCAACGCCGGGACTAGCGGTGTCTACGAGCAGTACTTC
CDR3aa: CSANAGTSGVYEQYF
d_gene: TRBD2
len: 15
j_gene: TRBJ2-7
v_gene: TRBV20-1
abundance: NA

CDR3nt: TGCAGCGCCGGGGGGCTCAACACTGAAGCTTTCTTT
CDR3aa: CSAGGLNTEAFF
d_gene: NA
len: 12
j_gene: TRBJ1-1
v_gene: TRBV29-1
abundance: NA

CDR3nt: TGTGCCAGCAGTTTCGGGTTGCTCGATCAGCCCCAGCATTTT
CDR3aa: CASSFGLLDQPQHF
d_gene: NA
len: 14
j_gene: TRBJ1-5
v_gene: TRBV12-3/TRBV12-4
abundance: many

CDR3nt: TGTGCCAGCAGTTACAGTCCGAATGAGCAGTTCTTC
CDR3aa: CASSYSPNEQFF
d_gene: NA
len: 12
j_gene: TRBJ2-1
v_gene: TRBV6-5
abundance: NA

CDR3nt: TGTGCCAGCAGTTTAGGAACAGGGAGCGGCTACGAGCAGTACTTC
CDR3aa: CASSLGTGSGYEQYF
d_gene: NA
len: 15
j_gene: TRBJ2-7
v_gene: TRBV27
abundance: many

CDR3nt: TGTGCCAGCAGTTTATTAGCGGGAGGGGACCAAGAGACCCAGTACTTC
CDR3aa: CASSLLAGGDQETQYF
d_gene: TRBD2
len: 16
j_gene: TRBJ2-5
v_gene: TRBV12-3/TRBV12-4
abundance: NA

CDR3nt: TGCGCCAGCAGCTTGGATGGGACCTTGGGATCCGAGCAGTACTTC
CDR3aa: CASSLDGTLGSEQYF
d_gene: NA
len: 15
j_gene: TRBJ2-7
v_gene: TRBV5-1
abundance: few

CDR3nt: TGTGCCAGCAGTTTATCCTCGACAGGGGTTGCCTATGGCTACACCTTC
CDR3aa: CASSLSSTGVAYGYTF
d_gene: TRBD1
len: 16
j_gene: TRBJ1-2
v_gene: TRBV27
abundance: many

CDR3nt: TGCAGTGCTAACGAACTGGACGACTCCTACAATGAGCAGTTCTTC
CDR3aa: CSANELDDSYNEQFF
d_gene: NA
len: 15
j_gene: TRBJ2-1
v_gene: TRBV20-1
abundance: few

CDR3nt: TGTGCCAGCAGTTTATGGGCAGGGGGGTACGTGGCTTTCTTT
CDR3aa: CASSLWAGGYVAFF
d_gene: TRBD1
len: 14
j_gene: TRBJ1-1
v_gene: TRBV28
abundance: many

CDR3nt: TGCAGTGCTGGGGTACAGGGAATTAATGAAAAACTGTTTTTT
CDR3aa: CSAGVQGINEKLFF
d_gene: NA
len: 14
j_gene: TRBJ1-4
v_gene: TRBV20-1
abundance: many

CDR3nt: TGTGCCAGCTCACCGAAAGAGGACAGGGCAAAAGAGACCCAGTACTTC
CDR3aa: CASSPKEDRAKETQYF
d_gene: TRBD1
len: 16
j_gene: TRBJ2-5
v_gene: TRBV18
abundance: few

CDR3nt: TGTGCCACCAAACGACAGGGGGCTGGGAACACTGAAGCTTTCTTT
CDR3aa: CATKRQGAGNTEAFF
d_gene: TRBD1
len: 15
j_gene: TRBJ1-1
v_gene: TRBV6-1
abundance: many

CDR3nt: TGTGCCAGTAACCCGGACAGGGCAGGCCAGCCCCAGCATTTT
CDR3aa: CASNPDRAGQPQHF
d_gene: TRBD1
len: 14
j_gene: TRBJ1-5
v_gene: TRBV19
abundance: many

CDR3nt: TGTGCCAGCAGTCTCCTGGGTCAGGGGGAGACCCAGTACTTC
CDR3aa: CASSLLGQGETQYF
d_gene: NA
len: 14
j_gene: TRBJ2-5
v_gene: TRBV27
abundance: NA

CDR3nt: TGTGCCAGCAGTCTTCCTAGCGGGAGGGGTACCGGGGAGCTGTTTTTT
CDR3aa: CASSLPSGRGTGELFF
d_gene: TRBD2
len: 16
j_gene: TRBJ2-2
v_gene: TRBV6-2/TRBV6-3
abundance: many

CDR3nt: TGTGCCACCAGTGATTTAAACATTGACACCGGGGAGCTGTTTTTT
CDR3aa: CATSDLNIDTGELFF
d_gene: NA
len: 15
j_gene: TRBJ2-2
v_gene: TRBV24-1
abundance: NA

CDR3nt: TGTGCCAGCAGTTTCGAGTCTAACACCGGGGAGCTGTTTTTT
CDR3aa: CASSFESNTGELFF
d_gene: NA
len: 14
j_gene: TRBJ2-2
v_gene: TRBV6-5
abundance: many

CDR3nt: TGTGCCACCAGTGCCAAACCGGGGAGGACCTCCTACAATGAGCAGTTCTTC
CDR3aa: CATSAKPGRTSYNEQFF
d_gene: NA
len: 17
j_gene: TRBJ2-1
v_gene: TRBV24-1
abundance: few

CDR3nt: TGTGCCAGCAGCCGCCTAGCGGGAGTGTCCGTGGAGACCCAGTACTTC
CDR3aa: CASSRLAGVSVETQYF
d_gene: TRBD2
len: 16
j_gene: TRBJ2-5
v_gene: TRBV7-2
abundance: few

CDR3nt: TGTGCCAGCAGCTTGAACAGGGAGCACGGGGAGCTGTTTTTT
CDR3aa: CASSLNREHGELFF
d_gene: NA
len: 14
j_gene: TRBJ2-2
v_gene: TRBV7-2
abundance: NA

CDR3nt: TGTGCCACCAGCAGAGACAGGGGGACCTTCGAGCAGTACTTC
CDR3aa: CATSRDRGTFEQYF
d_gene: TRBD1
len: 14
j_gene: TRBJ2-7
v_gene: TRBV15
abundance: few

CDR3nt: TGTGCCAGCAGCTTACGGCCAGGGAGGGACACTGAAGCTTTCTTT
CDR3aa: CASSLRPGRDTEAFF
d_gene: NA
len: 15
j_gene: TRBJ1-1
v_gene: TRBV7-3
abundance: NA

CDR3nt: TGTGCCAGCAGCTTGACGTCCGGGAAATCCTACGAGCAGTACTTC
CDR3aa: CASSLTSGKSYEQYF
d_gene: NA
len: 15
j_gene: TRBJ2-7
v_gene: TRBV5-6
abundance: NA

CDR3nt: TGTGCCAGCAGCGTAGGGATGGGGGGAACTCAGCCCCAGCATTTT
CDR3aa: CASSVGMGGTQPQHF
d_gene: NA
len: 15
j_gene: TRBJ1-5
v_gene: TRBV9
abundance: NA

CDR3nt: TGTGCCAGTAGTATCGGGGGGGCGGCCGCGGACATTCAGTACTTC
CDR3aa: CASSIGGAAADIQYF
d_gene: TRBD2
len: 15
j_gene: TRBJ2-4
v_gene: TRBV19
abundance: few

CDR3nt: TGCAGTGCAAATAACTATGGCTACACCTTC
CDR3aa: CSANNYGYTF
d_gene: NA
len: 10
j_gene: TRBJ1-2
v_gene: TRBV20-1
abundance: many

CDR3nt: TGTGCCAGACGGAGCCCCGCCCAAGAGACCCAGTACTTC
CDR3aa: CARRSPAQETQYF
d_gene: NA
len: 13
j_gene: TRBJ2-5
v_gene: TRBV6-1
abundance: NA

CDR3nt: TGTGCCAGCAGCGGCCGGACAGGGCGCCTCAAGCAGTACTTC
CDR3aa: CASSGRTGRLKQYF
d_gene: TRBD1
len: 14
j_gene: TRBJ2-7
v_gene: TRBV9
abundance: few

CDR3nt: TGTGCCAGCAGTTTAGACAGAGGACATCTGTGGTTC
CDR3aa: CASSLDRGHLWF
d_gene: NA
len: 12
j_gene: TRBJ2-7
v_gene: TRBV28
abundance: many

CDR3nt: TGTGCCAGCAGCTTAGTGGCAGGGCAAGCCAGCTCTGGGGCCAACGTCCTGACTTTC
CDR3aa: CASSLVAGQASSGANVLTF
d_gene: NA
len: 19
j_gene: TRBJ2-6
v_gene: TRBV7-6
abundance: few

CDR3nt: TGCAGTGCTAGAGATCTGTGGGGGCCGGATGGCTACACCTTC
CDR3aa: CSARDLWGPDGYTF
d_gene: NA
len: 14
j_gene: TRBJ1-2
v_gene: TRBV20-1
abundance: many

CDR3nt: TGTGCCAGCAGCTTAGGCCATTGGGGGCCAGATAGTTACGAGCAGTACTTC
CDR3aa: CASSLGHWGPDSYEQYF
d_gene: NA
len: 17
j_gene: TRBJ2-7
v_gene: TRBV7-2
abundance: NA

CDR3nt: TGTGCCAGCAGCCAAAACCGGGAGGACCCAAACCCAATTGGGCAGCCCCAGCATTTT
CDR3aa: CASSQNREDPNPIGQPQHF
d_gene: NA
len: 19
j_gene: TRBJ1-5
v_gene: TRBV7-8
abundance: few

CDR3nt: TGCAGTCCCTACGTGCCTGCGGGAGGCTTCTCCTACGAGCAGTACTTC
CDR3aa: CSPYVPAGGFSYEQYF
d_gene: TRBD2
len: 16
j_gene: TRBJ2-7
v_gene: TRBV20-1
abundance: NA